Listed below are T cell receptor beta chains from one sample, sequenced in a study of a mutant IDH1 vaccine in newly diagnosed glioma. The data were produced by immunoSEQ multiplex PCR, yet TCRdb's version contains in-frame clones alone and is incomplete. The sample yields more than 50,000 clones, 89% seen once. Which antigens these TCRs recognize remains unknown. The material sequenced was PBMCs, taken from a glioma patient whose treatment included an IDH1 peptide vaccine. Source of these receptors: a middle-aged man with glioma. CDR3s include the opening cysteine and the closing phenylalanine or tryptophan. D genes are given only for firm matches. For some rows the clone size is stated as once, few or many, or as a class when expanded; others skip it.

v_call	clone_size	j_call	d_call	cdr3_aa	cdr3_nt
TRBV4-1	.	TRBJ2-3	TRBD2	CASSQFPGGSADTQYF	TGCGCCAGCAGCCAATTTCCGGGGGGGAGCGCAGATACGCAGTATTTT
TRBV4-3	.	TRBJ2-7	.	CASSQELASENYEQYF	TGCGCCAGCAGCCAAGAGTTGGCTAGCGAAAACTACGAGCAGTACTTC
TRBV4-1	once	TRBJ1-5	.	CASTSPEGCIGSNQPQHF	TGCGCCAGCACCTCACCAGAGGGATGTATAGGGAGCAATCAGCCCCAGCATTTT
TRBV18	.	TRBJ2-5	TRBD2	CASSDSGIKETQYF	TGTGCCAGCTCAGATAGCGGGATAAAAGAGACCCAGTACTTC
TRBV20-1	.	TRBJ1-6	.	CSARGDSPLHF	TGCAGTGCTAGAGGCGATTCACCCCTCCACTTT
TRBV5-1	.	TRBJ2-7	TRBD1	CASSPGQGGLYEQYF	TGCGCCAGCAGCCCGGGACAGGGGGGTCTATACGAGCAGTACTTC
TRBV28	.	TRBJ1-5	.	CASRRTLNQPQHF	TGTGCCAGCAGACGGACGCTCAATCAGCCCCAGCATTTT
TRBV19	.	TRBJ1-6	.	CASSIVRAGELWSSYNSPLHF	TGTGCCAGTAGTATAGTTCGGGCAGGAGAACTTTGGAGCTCCTATAATTCACCCCTCCACTTT
TRBV10-3	.	TRBJ2-1	.	CAISEPQGAYNEQFF	TGTGCCATCAGTGAGCCCCAGGGAGCCTACAATGAGCAGTTCTTC
TRBV6-1	.	TRBJ1-6	.	CASSERRTVEGSPLHF	TGTGCCAGCAGTGAACGCAGGACAGTTGAGGGATCACCCCTCCACTTT
TRBV7-3	.	TRBJ2-7	TRBD1	CASSSGQGSYEQYF	TGTGCCAGCAGCTCGGGACAGGGATCCTACGAGCAGTACTTC
TRBV19	.	TRBJ1-5	.	CASSIPINQPQHF	TGTGCCAGTAGTATCCCCATCAATCAGCCCCAGCATTTT
TRBV7-2	.	TRBJ2-3	TRBD1	CASSLRGGRDTQYF	TGTGCCAGCAGCTTAAGAGGGGGCCGGGATACGCAGTATTTT